These 3 T cell receptor beta chains came from one sample sequenced in a study of human T cells and chemical hapten exposure. Via MiXCR, TCRdb re-called the RACE reads, giving one row per CDR3 protein. The sample includes 75,000 to 95,000 distinct CDR3 sequences, approximately 12% of them seen just once. This sample's time point: patch test 1, 2 weeks after DPC sensitization. Treatment meaning: therapeutic diphenylcyclopropenone sensitization with weekly scalp DPC. The sequenced sample was whole blood, obtained in connection with sensitization to the hapten diphenylcyclopropenone (DPC). All receptors derive from a woman aged 55-70 years with alopecia areata. Some clones in this sample may be carry-over from other donors' samples.

The chain combines TRBV6-1 with TRBJ1-1, with 7 bases that match TRBD1. Looked up from germline, CDR1 is MNHNS and CDR2 is SASEGT. This CDR3 region has 16 residues. The V and J ends lost 5 bases and 5 bases, in that order; junction bases with no gene match: 14. CDR3 loop: CASSPGRGMGKTEAFF. Written as DNA, the CDR3 is TGTGCCAGCAGTCCCGGCAGGGGGATGGGGAAGACTGAAGCTTTCTTT.

The CDR3 sequence: CSARTSLGAGSNQPQHF. For the CDR3, the DNA is TGCAGTGCTAGAACAAGTTTGGGGGCCGGGAGCAATCAGCCCCAGCATTTT. V and J are TRBV20-1 and TRBJ1-5, with D maybe TRBD1 (6 bases). Germline assignment: CDR1 DFQATT and CDR2 SNEGSKA (reference sequence). The CDR3 spans 17 residues. V lost 2 bases to trimming and J lost 1 base, with 18 bases between them.

This clonotype was seen only a few times. The gene calls are TRBV10-3 and TRBJ1-1; D not resolved. Germline loops: CDR1 ENHRY, CDR2 SYGVKD. Trimming took 6 bases from V and 6 from J, leaving 8 bases between them. The CDR3 totals 11 residues. The chain's CDR3 is CAISSEAEAFF. CDR3 in DNA: TGTGCCATCAGCAGTGAGGCTGAAGCTTTCTTT.